What follows are 27 T cell receptor beta chains derived from one specimen sequenced in a study of cytomegalovirus exposure and HLA in healthy donors. The method was immunoSEQ multiplex PCR; TCRdb's version includes in-frame clones alone and lacks a portion of them. Among 56,000 or so clones listed, 85% to 95% were seen once. The sequencing sample was made of PBMCs. These receptors were taken from a woman between 18 and 30 years old in good health and CMV-seropositive.

This clone was seen a single time. The chain has TRBV15 and TRBJ1-4; D may be TRBD1 (6 bases). The CDR3 extends over 13 amino acids. CDR1 and CDR2 from the germline V gene are LNHNV and YYDKDF (reference sequence). V was pared by 3 bases and J by 4 bases, with 6 bases between. The CDR3 DNA sequence: TGTGCCACCAGCAGGGACAGTAATGAAAAACTGTTTTTT. The encoded protein is CATSRDSNEKLFF.

The CDR3 nucleotides are TGTGCCAGCAGCTTAGTTTCTTACAGTAAGGATGGCTACACCTTC. It translates to CASSLVSYSKDGYTF. The chain uses TRBV11-2 and TRBJ1-2; no clear D gene. The CDR3 consists of 15 residues. V was clipped by 1 base and J by 6 bases, with 15 bases between them. CDR1 and CDR2 from the germline V gene are SGHAT and FQNNGV. The full variable domain, in which reference TRBV11-2 and TRBJ1-2 provide the parts outside the CDR3, is EAGVAQSPRYKIIEKRQSVAFWCNPISGHATLYWYQQILGQGPKLLIQFQNNGVVDDSQLPKDRFSAERLKGVDSTLKIQPAKLEDSAVYLCASSLVSYSKDGYTFGSGTRLTVV.

This clone came up once. V is TRBV9 and J is TRBJ1-1, with TRBD1 matching 9 bases. The V gene end was trimmed by 0 bases and the J gene end by 5 bases; junction bases not matched to a gene: 5. The CDR3 runs to 15 residues. Germline-derived CDR1 and CDR2 are SGDLS and YYNGEE. The CDR3 sequence is CASSVVGQGFTEAFF. In DNA form, the CDR3 reads TGTGCCAGCAGCGTAGTAGGACAGGGGTTTACTGAAGCTTTCTTT.

The sample holds one count of this clone. This chain connects TRBV28 to TRBJ1-2; D uncertain. Germline V lookup: CDR1 MDHEN, CDR2 SYDVKM. This CDR3 spans 12 amino acids. The germline V and J ends were trimmed by 5 bases and 6 bases, with 10 bases remaining between them. CDR3 protein: CASSIRGNGYTF. CDR3 DNA sequence: TGTGCCAGCAGTATAAGAGGGAATGGCTACACCTTC.

The rearrangement links TRBV25-1 to TRBJ1-3; possible D gene TRBD1, 6 bases. The length of the CDR3 is 16 residues. CDR1 MGHDK and CDR2 SYGVNS come from the germline V gene. V lost 1 base, J lost 0 bases, and 10 bases lay in between. CDR3 loop: CASSEFTGPSGNTIYF. Here the CDR3 DNA reads TGTGCCAGCAGTGAATTCACAGGGCCCTCTGGAAACACCATATATTTT.

This chain uses TRBV6-5 with TRBJ2-2; TRBD2 might be the D (5 bases). CDR1 is MNHEY and CDR2 is SVGAGI in the germline V gene. Trimming removed 8 bases from V and 5 bases from J, with 18 bases in between. The CDR3 sequence is 15 residues long. CDR3 residues: CASLFSRGQTGELFF. DNA for the CDR3: TGTGCCAGCCTATTTAGCCGGGGTCAGACCGGGGAGCTGTTTTTT.

This chain connects TRBV14 to TRBJ2-3, with TRBD1 matching over 9 bases. Germline V gene sequence: CDR1 SGHDN, CDR2 FVKESK. V shed 3 bases and J 3 bases; nucleotides not matched to a gene: 13. This CDR3 is built from 18 residues. This CDR3 reads CASSHHAETGQGTDTQYF. The CDR3 DNA sequence: TGTGCCAGCAGCCACCACGCTGAAACGGGACAGGGAACAGATACGCAGTATTTT.

The chain recombines TRBV30 with TRBJ2-5, with 9 positions matching TRBD2. V was clipped by 1 base and J by 0 bases; unmatched bases: 0. Per germline, CDR1 GTSNPN and CDR2 SVGIG (reference sequence). This CDR3 is built from 14 residues. The CDR3 DNA reads as TGTGCCTGGAGTGGACTAGCGGACCAAGAGACCCAGTACTTC. Encoded protein: CAWSGLADQETQYF.

The V call is TRBV30, the J call TRBJ1-6; weak D call: TRBD1 (6 bases). The CDR3 is 15 amino acids. Germline V gene lookup returns CDR1 GTSNPN and CDR2 SVGIG (reference sequence). V lost 5 bases, J lost 9 bases, and 20 bases lay in between. CDR3 sequence (DNA): TGTGCCTGGGGACCGGGCAGGGGATCGGGTTCACCCCTCCACTTT. Translated, it gives CAWGPGRGSGSPLHF.

This sequence joins TRBV9 and TRBJ1-3, with D possibly being TRBD1 (6 bases). V dropped 0 bases and J dropped 3 bases, with 22 bases sitting between them. Germline V lookup: CDR1 SGDLS, CDR2 YYNGEE. The length of the CDR3 is 19 residues. The chain's CDR3 is CASSVEYRVTPFDGNTIYF. The CDR3 region has the DNA TGTGCCAGCAGCGTAGAGTACAGGGTCACCCCCTTTGATGGAAACACCATATATTTT.

This clone appeared once. This sequence joins TRBV5-4 and TRBJ1-1; no clear D gene. The CDR3 has 17 residues. The V gene's germline CDR1 is SGHNT and CDR2 YYREEE (reference sequence). The ends were cut back, 0 bases at V and 0 bases at J, with 15 bases in the middle. CDR3 in DNA: TGTGCCAGCAGCTTGGTTCCGGGGAAAGCGGTGAACACTGAAGCTTTCTTT. The encoded protein is CASSLVPGKAVNTEAFF.

The V and J genes are TRBV10-3 and TRBJ2-7; D is undetermined. Trimming pared 6 bases from V and 2 bases from J, leaving 17 bases between. Germline V CDR1 and CDR2: ENHRY, SYGVKD. The length of the CDR3 is 15 residues. CDR3 DNA: TGTGCCATCAGGGCCCTGTCTCTTATCCCCTACGAGCAGTACTTC. Translated, it gives CAIRALSLIPYEQYF.

The chain carries TRBV6-5 and TRBJ1-6, with TRBD1 identical over 11 bases. Per the germline V gene, CDR1 is MNHEY and CDR2 is SVGAGI. CDR3 length: 15 amino acids. Trimming removed 6 bases from V and 9 bases from J; junction bases left unmatched: 7. The chain's CDR3 is CASSPGQGAASPLHF. The CDR3 bases are TGTGCCAGCAGCCCCGGACAGGGGGCCGCTTCACCCCTCCACTTT.

The genes are TRBV2 and TRBJ2-2; 8 bases match TRBD2. After removal of 7 bases from V and 1 base from J, the junction contained 5 bases not matched to a gene. The CDR3 runs 15 residues. Looked up from germline, CDR1 is SNHLY and CDR2 is FYNNEI. The DNA for the CDR3 is TGTGCCAGCACGGGCGGGGGGCAGAACACCGGGGAGCTGTTTTTT. It codes for CASTGGGQNTGELFF.

The chain recombines TRBV12-5 with TRBJ1-3; D is ambiguous. This CDR3 contains 10 residues. Germline V gene sequence: CDR1 LGHNT, CDR2 FRNRAP. Trimming took off 6 bases at V and 7 bases at J, with 4 bases between the two ends. The CDR3 here is CASGLNTIYF. Written as DNA, the CDR3 is TGTGCTAGTGGCCTCAACACCATATATTTT.

The chain has TRBV19 and TRBJ1-5; 7 bases align to TRBD1. Losses at the gene ends were 5 bases for V and 6 bases for J; bases not matched to a gene: 10. Germline V gives CDR1 LNHDA, CDR2 SQIVND (reference sequence). The CDR3 sequence is 15 residues long. For the CDR3, the DNA is TGTGCCAGTAGTCGTGGGCAGGGGGTACGTCAGCCCCAGCATTTT. This translates into CASSRGQGVRQPQHF. The complete variable domain, with remaining parts taken from reference TRBV19 and TRBJ1-5, reads DGGITQSPKYLFRKEGQNVTLSCEQNLNHDAMYWYRQDPGQGLRLIYYSQIVNDFQKGDIAEGYSVSREKKESFPLTVTSAQKNPTAFYLCASSRGQGVRQPQHFGDGTRLSIL.

The gene calls are TRBV5-5 and TRBJ1-2; 7 bases line up with TRBD1. CDR3 length equals 14 residues. Unmatched junction bases numbered 8, after V lost 5 bases and J lost 4 bases. The germline CDR1 and CDR2 sequences are SGHKS and YYEKEE (reference sequence). CDR3 bases: TGTGCCAGCAGACAGGGGCCCTTAATCTATGGCTACACCTTC. Translating gives CASRQGPLIYGYTF.

This rearrangement joins TRBV30 to TRBJ1-2, with D possibly TRBD1 on 5 matching bases. V dropped 4 bases and J dropped 8 bases, with 17 bases sitting between them. The length of the CDR3 is 13 residues. Germline V lookup: CDR1 GTSNPN, CDR2 SVGIG (reference sequence). The CDR3 reads CAWNTIQGNGYTF. The CDR3, as DNA: TGTGCCTGGAACACAATCCAGGGTAACGGCTACACCTTC.

The chain joins TRBV4-3 to TRBJ1-2, with TRBD1 as a possible D gene (6 bases). From germline, CDR1 is LGHNA and CDR2 YSLEER. V was cut by 1 base and J by 1 base, with 19 bases left in between. This CDR3 has 18 residues. The CDR3 DNA is TGCGCCAGCAGCCAAGCGTGGAACAGGGCCCTTAGTAACTATGGCTACACCTTC. As protein: CASSQAWNRALSNYGYTF.

This chain uses TRBV27 with TRBJ1-5, with a possible D match to TRBD1 (5 bases). The CDR3 spans 16 residues. Germline-derived CDR1 and CDR2 are MNHEY and SMNVEV (reference sequence). V shed 1 base and J shed 0 bases, with 10 bases lying between them. CDR3 coding DNA: TGTGCCAGCAGTTTATGGGGCTCAGATAGCAATCAGCCCCAGCATTTT. Translated, it gives CASSLWGSDSNQPQHF.

The rearrangement uses TRBV5-4 and TRBJ2-7; TRBD1 matches 7 bases. Germline-derived CDR1 and CDR2 are SGHNT and YYREEE (reference sequence). The CDR3 consists of 14 residues. V lost 4 bases to trimming and J lost 0 bases; unmatched junction nucleotides: 4. The CDR3 region has the DNA TGTGCCAGCAGCCAAGGACAGGACTCCTACGAGCAGTACTTC. Protein product: CASSQGQDSYEQYF. Based on the CDR3 plus reference TRBV5-4 and TRBJ2-7, the full variable domain is ETGVTQSPTHLIKTRGQQVTLRCSSQSGHNTVSWYQQALGQGPQFIFQYYREEENGRGNFPPRFSGLQFPNYSSELNVNALELDDSALYLCASSQGQDSYEQYFGPGTRLTVT.

The V call is TRBV5-4, the J call TRBJ1-2; D unclear. Germline values: CDR1 SGHNT, CDR2 YYREEE (reference sequence). Between the trimmed V and J ends, which lost 4 bases and 3 bases, there was a span of 13 bases. The CDR3 has 14 amino acids. The CDR3 region has the DNA TGTGCCAGCAGCCAGGTTCCGTGGCACTATGGCTACACCTTC. It codes for CASSQVPWHYGYTF.

The chain recombines TRBV4-1 with TRBJ1-2; 9 bases fit TRBD1. This CDR3 contains 15 residues. Germline lookup yields CDR1 MGHRA and CDR2 YSYEKL. V was clipped by 2 bases and J by 5 bases; unmatched bases: 6. CDR3 DNA sequence: TGCGCCAGCAGCCAAACCGGGACAGGGATTTATGGCTACACCTTC. It yields the protein CASSQTGTGIYGYTF.

The chain is built from TRBV9 and TRBJ1-3; perhaps TRBD1 as D (5 bases). The CDR3 is 14 residues long. Looked up from germline, CDR1 is SGDLS and CDR2 is YYNGEE. Trimming removed 4 bases from V and 8 bases from J, with 16 bases in between. CDR3 DNA: TGTGCCAGCAGCTTGGGACTGGACGCGGACACCATATATTTT. This translates into CASSLGLDADTIYF. The variable domain in full, completed from reference TRBV9 and TRBJ1-3, reads DSGVTQTPKHLITATGQRVTLRCSPRSGDLSVYWYQQSLDQGLQFLIQYYNGEERAKGNILERFSAQQFPDLHSELNLSSLELGDSALYFCASSLGLDADTIYFGEGSWLTVV.

In nucleotides, the CDR3 is TGTGCCAGCAGCAAAGAAGGTGTGGAGGGGCAGCCTAATTCACCCCTCCACTTT. Translating gives CASSKEGVEGQPNSPLHF. The genes are TRBV21-1 and TRBJ1-6. TRBV21-1 is an annotated pseudogene. This CDR3 has 18 residues.

The chain is built from TRBV10-1 and TRBJ1-6; 8 bases map to TRBD1. The CDR3 extends over 16 amino acids. Trimming at V came to 0 bases and at J to 8 bases, leaving 6 bases not matched to a gene. Germline V gene data show CDR1 as WNHNN and CDR2 as SYGVQD (reference sequence). This chain's CDR3 is CASSESRVTGDSPLHF. Written as DNA, the CDR3 is TGCGCCAGCAGTGAGTCGAGGGTGACAGGGGATTCACCCCTCCACTTT.

The V gene is TRBV5-1, the J gene TRBJ2-3, with 12 positions matching TRBD1. The V gene end was trimmed by 4 bases and the J gene end by 5 bases; junction bases not matched to a gene: 5. Germline V gene sequence: CDR1 SGHRS, CDR2 YFSETQ. This CDR3 has 15 amino acids. For the CDR3, the DNA is TGCGCCAGCAGCAGGGACAGGGGGCGTCAAGATACGCAGTATTTT. Its protein is CASSRDRGRQDTQYF.